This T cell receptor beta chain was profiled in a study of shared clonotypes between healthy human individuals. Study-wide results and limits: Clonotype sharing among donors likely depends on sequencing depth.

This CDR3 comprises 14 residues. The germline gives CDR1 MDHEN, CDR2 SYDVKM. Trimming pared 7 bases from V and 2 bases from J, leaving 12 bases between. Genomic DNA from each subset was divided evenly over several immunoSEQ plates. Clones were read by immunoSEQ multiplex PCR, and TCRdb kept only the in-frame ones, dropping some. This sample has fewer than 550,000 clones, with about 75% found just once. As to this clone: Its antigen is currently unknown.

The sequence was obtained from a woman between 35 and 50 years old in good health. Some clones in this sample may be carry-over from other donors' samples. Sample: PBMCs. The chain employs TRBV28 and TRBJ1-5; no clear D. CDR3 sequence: CASTWAYGNQPQHF. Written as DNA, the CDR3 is TGTGCCAGCACCTGGGCATACGGCAATCAGCCCCAGCATTTT. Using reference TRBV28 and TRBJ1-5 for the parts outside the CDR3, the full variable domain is DVKVTQSSRYLVKRTGEKVFLECVQDMDHENMFWYRQDPGLGLRLIYFSYDVKMKEKGDIPEGYSVSREKKERFSLILESASTNQTSMYLCASTWAYGNQPQHFGDGTRLSIL.